These 14 T cell receptor beta chains came from one sample sequenced in a study of vaccination and CD4 T cells after COVID-19. An Oncomine TCR Beta short-read assay was used to sequence the DNA from cultured CD4+ T cells. TCRdb reprocessed the PCR reads via MiXCR and lists one record per CDR3 protein. Of approximately 20,000 distinct CDR3 sequences listed, 55% are singletons. No cognate antigen is known for these TCRs. Treatment defined: roughly 10-day PBMC culture with coronavirus spike peptide pools or control peptides (ViraFEST assay). Sample: CD4+ T cells from blood, cultured in vitro. The receptor set was obtained from a human donor who had recovered from COVID-19.

The genes are TRBV7-2 and TRBJ2-1, with D possibly TRBD1 on 6 matching bases. The germline CDR1 and CDR2 sequences are SGHTA and FQGNSA. The CDR3 has 16 residues. Trimming cost V 1 base and J 0 bases, with 10 bases left between them. The CDR3 loop reads CASSLGTVSSYNEQFF. CDR3 bases: TGTGCCAGCAGCTTAGGGACAGTTAGCTCCTACAATGAGCAGTTCTTC.

The J gene is TRBJ2-7, the V gene TRBV7-2; 9 bases map to TRBD2. The germline V gene encodes CDR1 SGHTA and CDR2 FQGNSA. The CDR3 contains 15 residues. The V and J ends lost 3 bases and 4 bases, in that order; junction bases with no gene match: 7. CDR3 DNA sequence: TGTGCCAGCAGCTTCCCTCTAGCGGGACAGTACGAGCAGTACTTC. Encoded protein: CASSFPLAGQYEQYF. The entire variable domain, with the rest obtained from reference TRBV7-2 and TRBJ2-7, is as follows: GAGVSQSPSNKVTEKGKDVELRCDPISGHTALYWYRQSLGQGLEFLIYFQGNSAPDKSGLPSDRFSAERTGGSVSTLTIQRTQQEDSAVYLCASSFPLAGQYEQYFGPGTRLTVT.

The chain couples TRBV11-1 to TRBJ2-1, with D perhaps assigned TRBD1 or TRBD2 (5 bases each). The CDR3 length is 17 residues. V was shortened by 1 base and J by 0 bases, with 13 bases between the two germline ends. The V gene's germline CDR1 is SGHAT and CDR2 FQDESV (reference sequence). The CDR3 nucleotides are TGTGCCAGCAGCTTAGAAGGGACCTACCGCTCCTACAATGAGCAGTTCTTC. It specifies CASSLEGTYRSYNEQFF. The full variable domain, in which reference TRBV11-1 and TRBJ2-1 provide the parts outside the CDR3, is EAEVAQSPRYKITEKSQAVAFWCDPISGHATLYWYRQILGQGPELLVQFQDESVVDDSQLPKDRFSAERLKGVDSTLKIQPAELGDSAMYLCASSLEGTYRSYNEQFFGPGTRLTVL.

This chain joins TRBV11-2 and TRBJ2-1, with 7 bases fitting TRBD1. Germline V gives CDR1 SGHAT, CDR2 FQNNGV. Losses at the gene ends were 1 base for V and 9 bases for J; bases not matched to a gene: 6. There are 14 residues in the CDR3. CDR3 in amino acids: CASSLARGQVEQFF. CDR3 nucleotide sequence: TGTGCCAGCAGCTTAGCCCGAGGACAGGTTGAGCAGTTCTTC.

This rearrangement joins TRBV6-1 to TRBJ2-4; perhaps TRBD2 as D (5 bases). V shed 8 bases and J shed 3 bases, with 23 bases lying between them. Germline CDR1 and CDR2: MNHNS and SASEGT. This CDR3 is 17 amino acids long. Here the CDR3 reads CASALYWTLQLKNIQYF. The DNA of the CDR3 is TGTGCCAGCGCCTTATATTGGACTTTACAACTCAAAAACATTCAGTACTTC.

The CDR3 loop is CSATPENQGLDTQYF. CDR3 coding DNA: TGCAGTGCTACCCCCGAGAATCAGGGTCTGGATACGCAGTATTTT. This rearrangement joins TRBV20-1 to TRBJ2-3; weak D call: TRBD1 (5 bases). The CDR3 covers 15 residues. Germline CDR1 DFQATT, CDR2 SNEGSKA (reference sequence). Trimming removed 4 bases from V and 6 bases from J, with 20 bases in between.

The V call is TRBV27, the J call TRBJ1-4, with D unresolved. Germline V lookup: CDR1 MNHEY, CDR2 SMNVEV (reference sequence). CDR3 size: 12 residues. The V gene lost 7 bases and the J gene lost 1 base, with 4 bases spanning the gap. The CDR3 DNA follows: TGTGCCAGCACAGGAACTAATGAAAAACTGTTTTTT. Residues: CASTGTNEKLFF.

V usage is TRBV5-4 and J usage is TRBJ1-6; D may be TRBD1 (6 bases). The CDR3 loop spans 16 amino acids. The germline V gene has CDR1 SGHNT and CDR2 YYREEE (reference sequence). Trimming removed 3 bases at V and 5 bases at J, with 15 bases between. The chain's CDR3 is CASSSISGGNNSPLHF. The CDR3, as DNA: TGTGCCAGCAGCTCCATCTCCGGGGGCAATAATTCACCCCTCCACTTT.

The chain joins TRBV6-2 or TRBV6-3 to TRBJ2-7; 9 nucleotides align to TRBD1. This CDR3 region has 15 residues. The J segment lost 0 bases and the V segment lost 5 bases, leaving 5 bases of the junction unmatched. The germline gives CDR1 MNHEY, CDR2 SVGEGT. As DNA, the CDR3 is TGTGCCAGCAGTATGGGGACAGGGTTCTCCTACGAGCAGTACTTC. It specifies CASSMGTGFSYEQYF.

The chain employs TRBV5-1 and TRBJ2-7, with TRBD2 as a possible D gene (6 bases). V lost 4 bases and J 3 bases, leaving 14 bases between the germline ends. CDR1 SGHRS and CDR2 YFSETQ come from the germline V gene. CDR3 length: 14 amino acids. CDR3 sequence reads: CASSGGPGGYEQYF. The CDR3 DNA sequence: TGCGCCAGCAGCGGGGGACCCGGGGGCTACGAGCAGTACTTC.

This chain uses TRBV27 with TRBJ2-3; 12 bases align to TRBD1. Germline loops: CDR1 MNHEY, CDR2 SMNVEV (reference sequence). V dropped 4 bases and J dropped 2; count of bases not matched to a gene: 4. This CDR3 has 16 amino acids. CDR3 in amino acids: CASSSGQGAFTDTQYF. CDR3 nucleotides: TGTGCCAGCAGTTCGGGACAGGGGGCGTTCACAGATACGCAGTATTTT.

This clonotype was counted between two and nine times. The chain is built from TRBV6-1 and TRBJ2-1; 11 positions match TRBD2. The CDR3 consists of 16 residues. Trimming cost V 4 bases and J 8 bases; bases outside gene matches: 10. CDR1 and CDR2 from the germline V gene are MNHNS and SASEGT. The chain's CDR3 is CASSVTFSGRADEQFF. The CDR3 nucleotides read TGTGCCAGCAGTGTCACCTTTAGCGGGAGGGCCGATGAGCAGTTCTTC.

This clonotype was detected once. CDR3 nucleotides: TGTGCCAGCAGTCCCGGGACAGCTCGCACCGGGGAGCTGTTTTTT. Protein: CASSPGTARTGELFF. V gene TRBV12-3 or TRBV12-4 combines with J gene TRBJ2-2, with TRBD1 matching over 7 bases. This CDR3 spans 15 amino acids. V trimming: 5 bases; J trimming: 4 bases; junction bases outside the gene matches: 7.

This sequence joins TRBV5-1 and TRBJ1-5, with D unclear. Trimming removed 0 bases from V and 7 bases from J, with 11 bases in between. The germline CDR1 and CDR2 sequences are SGHRS and YFSETQ. This CDR3 spans 14 amino acids. CDR3: CASSLEGSRQPQHF. Here the CDR3 DNA reads TGCGCCAGCAGCTTGGAGGGCAGCCGCCAGCCCCAGCATTTT.